This T cell receptor beta chain appears in the sequencing data of a study of cytomegalovirus exposure and HLA in healthy donors. Measured with immunoSEQ multiplex PCR; TCRdb has only the in-frame clones, and not every one. The data contain a few hundred thousand clones, approximately 88% of them singletons. This receptor was taken from a woman aged 18-29 years in good health and CMV-seronegative. Sample: PBMCs.

The CDR3 DNA follows: TGTGCCAGCACCAGCTACAATGAGCAGTTCTTC. Translated: CASTSYNEQFF. The genes are TRBV2 and TRBJ2-1; D uncertain. This CDR3 comprises 11 residues. Looked up from germline, CDR1 is SNHLY and CDR2 is FYNNEI. V was trimmed by 7 bases and J by 3 bases, leaving 4 bases between them.